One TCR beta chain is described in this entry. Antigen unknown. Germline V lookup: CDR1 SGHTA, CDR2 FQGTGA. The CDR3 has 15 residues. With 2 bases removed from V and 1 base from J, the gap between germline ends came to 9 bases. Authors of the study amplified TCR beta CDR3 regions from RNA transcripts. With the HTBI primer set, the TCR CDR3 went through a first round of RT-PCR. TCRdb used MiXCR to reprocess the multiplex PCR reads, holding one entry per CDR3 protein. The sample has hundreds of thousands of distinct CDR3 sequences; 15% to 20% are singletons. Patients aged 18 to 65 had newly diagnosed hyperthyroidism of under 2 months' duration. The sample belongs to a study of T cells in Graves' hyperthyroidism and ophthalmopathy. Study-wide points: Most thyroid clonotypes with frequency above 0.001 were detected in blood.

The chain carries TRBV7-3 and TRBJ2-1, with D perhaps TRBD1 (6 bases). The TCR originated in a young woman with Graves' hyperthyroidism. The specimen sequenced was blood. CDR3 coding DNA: TGTGCCAGCAGCTTAGATCAGGGGTCCTACAATGAGCAGTTCTTC. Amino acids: CASSLDQGSYNEQFF.